The rows below give T cell receptor beta chains drawn from one sample of a study of blood T cell repertoires in COVID-19. Clones were read by immunoSEQ multiplex PCR, and TCRdb kept only the in-frame ones, dropping some. The sample carries more than 85,000 clones, 91% recorded once. Input material: peripheral blood. Every receptor here comes from a man between 18 and 29 years old with acute or convalescent COVID-19. Each CDR3 is given with its conserved first and last residue.

V gene	CDR3 protein
TRBV6-5	CASRLQGEWNTEAFF
TRBV5-6	CASSASPQGAGQAFF
TRBV7-9	CASSTRGNYGYTF
TRBV5-5	CASSLAFGSYNEQFF
TRBV4-1	CASSQDAGGYTF
TRBV7-2	CASSPASGPNYGYTF
TRBV20-1	CSASNPGRNTEAFF
TRBV5-4	CASSLEPPRDTQYF
TRBV7-6	CASSLVTSGDTQYF
TRBV6-1	CASSGDRGLFGNTIYF
TRBV19	CASSRPGQGQETQYF
TRBV24-1	CATSESGTGGTDTQYF
TRBV12-3/TRBV12-4	CASSLWSQPQHF
TRBV6-1	CASSVTGTGGPYEQYF
TRBV19	CASSEDRDQPQHF
TRBV19	CASSRRPGQPTYEQYF
TRBV2	CASGQRNTEAFF
TRBV6-6	CASRIAQGATNEKLFF
TRBV19	CASTPPRGQLNTEAFF
TRBV19	CASTGGKSYNEQFF
TRBV5-5	CASSPHIIPLDYGYTF
TRBV7-2	CASSSPRGAYYGYTF
TRBV7-2	CASSFLQGAVGTQYF
TRBV5-1	CASSPRTGRTKDTEAFF
TRBV6-5	CASSSPSGRAIHEQFF
TRBV19	CASSLRQGARNEQFF
TRBV19	CASTPSGIIDYGYTF
TRBV5-4	CASSSPLTGTSYEQYF
TRBV4-1	CASSREGQANQPQHF
TRBV19	CATSGGDYGYTF
TRBV10-3	CATGLAGTDTQYF
TRBV28	CASSSPGGNEQFF
TRBV13	CASSPGDITNTEAFF
TRBV18	CASSPEQGGGQPQHF
TRBV3-1/TRBV3-2	CASSPWQGAVFTEAFF
TRBV24-1	CATSAGMNTEAFF
TRBV2	CASSESAGGELFF
TRBV11-2	CASSLVWGGDTEAFF
TRBV4-1	CASSHSPGQGLSNYGYTF
TRBV2	CASSYRGPLLAKNIQYF
TRBV19	CASSMAGGSGNSPLHF
TRBV27	CASRGQPYNEQFF